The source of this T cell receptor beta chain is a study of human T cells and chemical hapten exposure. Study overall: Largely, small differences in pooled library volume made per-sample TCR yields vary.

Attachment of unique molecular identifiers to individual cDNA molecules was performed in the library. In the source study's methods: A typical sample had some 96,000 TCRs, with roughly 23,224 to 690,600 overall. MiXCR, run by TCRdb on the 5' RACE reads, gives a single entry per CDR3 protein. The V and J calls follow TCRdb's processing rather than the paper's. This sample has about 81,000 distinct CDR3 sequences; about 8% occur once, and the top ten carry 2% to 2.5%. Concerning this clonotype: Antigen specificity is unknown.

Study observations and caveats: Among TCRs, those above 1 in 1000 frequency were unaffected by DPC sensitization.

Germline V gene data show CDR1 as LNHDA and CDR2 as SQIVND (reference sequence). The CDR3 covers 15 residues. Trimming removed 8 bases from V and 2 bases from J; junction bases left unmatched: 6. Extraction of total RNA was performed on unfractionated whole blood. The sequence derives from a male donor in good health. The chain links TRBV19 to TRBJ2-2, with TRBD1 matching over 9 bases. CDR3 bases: TGTGCCAGTGGTGGACAGGGGCACAACACCGGGGAGCTGTTTTTT. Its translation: CASGGQGHNTGELFF.